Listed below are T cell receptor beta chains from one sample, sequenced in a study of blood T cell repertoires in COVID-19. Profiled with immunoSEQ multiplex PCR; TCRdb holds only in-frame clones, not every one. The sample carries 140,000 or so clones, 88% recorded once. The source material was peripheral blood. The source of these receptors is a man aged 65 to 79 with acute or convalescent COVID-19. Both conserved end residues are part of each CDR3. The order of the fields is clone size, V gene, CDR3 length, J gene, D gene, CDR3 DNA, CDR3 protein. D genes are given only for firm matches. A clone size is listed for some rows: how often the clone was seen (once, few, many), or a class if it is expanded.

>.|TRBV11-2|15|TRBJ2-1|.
TGTGCCAGCAGCTCTAGGGGGAATTCCTACAATGAGCAGTTCTTC
CASSSRGNSYNEQFF
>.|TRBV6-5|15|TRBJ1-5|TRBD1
TGTGCCAGCAGCAGGGGGGCCCAAAGCAATCAGCCCCAGCATTTT
CASSRGAQSNQPQHF
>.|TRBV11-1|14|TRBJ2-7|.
TGTGCCAGCAGCTTGGGCAAAGGCTCTCTCGAGCAGTACTTC
CASSLGKGSLEQYF
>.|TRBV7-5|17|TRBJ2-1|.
TGTGTCAGAAGCTTAGTTAGCGGGGACCCCCGGGACAATGAGCAGTTCTTC
CVRSLVSGDPRDNEQFF
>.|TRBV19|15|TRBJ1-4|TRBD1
TGTGCCAGCGACAGGGGGTCTCTCGCTAATGAAAAACTGTTTTTT
CASDRGSLANEKLFF
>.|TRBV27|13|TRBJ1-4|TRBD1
TGTGCCAGCAGACCAGGGGGCGCCGGAAAACTGTTTTTT
CASRPGGAGKLFF
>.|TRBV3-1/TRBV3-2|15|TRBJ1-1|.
TGTGCCAGCAGCCAAGCTGTGAGAATTAACACTGAAGCTTTCTTT
CASSQAVRINTEAFF
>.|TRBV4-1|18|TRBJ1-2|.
TGCGCCAGCAGCCATGCGGGGGGGACCTTTCTCGCAAACTATGGCTACACCTTC
CASSHAGGTFLANYGYTF
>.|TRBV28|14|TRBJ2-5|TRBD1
TGTGCCAGCAGTTCAGGACAGGAGAGTGAGACCCAGTACTTC
CASSSGQESETQYF
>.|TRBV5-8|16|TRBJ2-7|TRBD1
TGTGCCAGCAGCTCTTGGACAGGGGGAAGCTCCTACGAGCAGTACTTC
CASSSWTGGSSYEQYF
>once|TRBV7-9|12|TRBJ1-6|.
TGTGCCAGCAGGGGGACGGAGGGGCCCCTCCACTTT
CASRGTEGPLHF
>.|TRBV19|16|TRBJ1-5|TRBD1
TGTGCCAGTAGGCGAACAGGGGGAAATGGCAATCAGCCCCAGCATTTT
CASRRTGGNGNQPQHF
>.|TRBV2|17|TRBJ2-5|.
TGTGCCAGCAGTGAAAATAGTGGGGGGGGCGAGTGGGAGACCCAGTACTTC
CASSENSGGGEWETQYF
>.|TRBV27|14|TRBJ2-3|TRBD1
TGTGCCAGCAGTAATGACAGGGCCACAGATACGCAGTATTTT
CASSNDRATDTQYF
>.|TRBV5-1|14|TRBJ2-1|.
TGCGCCAGCAGCTTGGAATCCCCGAGAGCCGAGCAGTTCTTC
CASSLESPRAEQFF
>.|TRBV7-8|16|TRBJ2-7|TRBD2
TGTGCCAGCAGCTCCGGCCTAGCGGGTTTCTCCTACGAGCAGTACTTC
CASSSGLAGFSYEQYF
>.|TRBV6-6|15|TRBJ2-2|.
TGTGCCAGCATGTTGCGGGACCTCAACACCGGGGAGCTGTTTTTT
CASMLRDLNTGELFF
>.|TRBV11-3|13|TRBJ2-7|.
TGTGCCAGCAGCCCCCAGGGTTGGGGCGAGCAGTACTTC
CASSPQGWGEQYF
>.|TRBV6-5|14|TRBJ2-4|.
TGTGCCAGCAGTTACTCTGCAGGGGTAAACATTCAGTACTTC
CASSYSAGVNIQYF
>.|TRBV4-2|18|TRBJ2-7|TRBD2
TGTGCCAGCAGCCAACGAGAGACTAGCGGGGGGGTCACCTACGAGCAGTACTTC
CASSQRETSGGVTYEQYF
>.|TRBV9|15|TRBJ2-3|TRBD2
TGTGCCAGCAGCGCACTAGCGGGCAACACAGATACGCAGTATTTT
CASSALAGNTDTQYF
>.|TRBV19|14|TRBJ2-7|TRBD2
TGTGCCAGTAGTACCGGACCGGGGGGCTACGAGCAGTACTTC
CASSTGPGGYEQYF
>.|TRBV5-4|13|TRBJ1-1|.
TGTGCCAGCACCTTTAGGGGATACACTGAAGCTTTCTTT
CASTFRGYTEAFF
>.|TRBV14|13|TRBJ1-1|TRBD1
TGTGCCAGCAGCTGGGGACAGGGCACTGAAGCTTTCTTT
CASSWGQGTEAFF
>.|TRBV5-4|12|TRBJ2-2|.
TGTGCCAGCAGTCTTAACACCGGGGAGCTGTTTTTT
CASSLNTGELFF
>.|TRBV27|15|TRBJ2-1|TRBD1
TGTGCCAGCAGTCTTCGGGACAGGGTTTGGGATGAGCAGTTCTTC
CASSLRDRVWDEQFF
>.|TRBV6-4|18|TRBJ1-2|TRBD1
TGTGCCAGCAGTTACCTTCGAGACAGGGGTTTTTGGTACTATGGCTACACCTTC
CASSYLRDRGFWYYGYTF
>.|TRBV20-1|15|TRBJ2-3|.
TGCAGTGCTAGTGGCAGGGTCGACGGTACAGATACGCAGTATTTT
CSASGRVDGTDTQYF
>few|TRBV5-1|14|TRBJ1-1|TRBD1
TGCGCCAGCAGTACTATGACAGGGATCACTGAAGCTTTCTTT
CASSTMTGITEAFF
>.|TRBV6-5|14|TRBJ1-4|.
TGTGCCAGCGACCGAGGCGGGTGGGGTGAAAAACTGTTTTTT
CASDRGGWGEKLFF
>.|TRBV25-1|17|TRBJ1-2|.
TGTGCCAGCAGTGATAGTGGCAGGCCGCGCACTAACTATGGCTACACCTTC
CASSDSGRPRTNYGYTF
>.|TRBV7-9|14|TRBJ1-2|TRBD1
TGTGCCAGCAGCCCGACAGGGGAAAACTATGGCTACACCTTC
CASSPTGENYGYTF
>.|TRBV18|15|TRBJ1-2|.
TGTGCCAGCTCACCGACCGAGAGGCATAGCTATGGCTACACCTTC
CASSPTERHSYGYTF
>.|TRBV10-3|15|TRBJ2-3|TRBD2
TGTGCCATCACTCCCGGGACTAGCCTAACAGATACGCAGTATTTT
CAITPGTSLTDTQYF
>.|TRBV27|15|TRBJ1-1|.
TGTGCCAGCAGTCTTATCCCCAGGATGAACACTGAAGCTTTCTTT
CASSLIPRMNTEAFF
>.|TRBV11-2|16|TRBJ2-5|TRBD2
TGTGCCAGCAGCTTAGAACTAGCGGGGGGGCTGAAGACCCAGTACTTC
CASSLELAGGLKTQYF
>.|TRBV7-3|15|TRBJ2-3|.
TGTGCCAGCAGCCCTACAGGGTCTAGCACAGATACGCAGTATTTT
CASSPTGSSTDTQYF
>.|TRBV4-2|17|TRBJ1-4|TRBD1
TGTGCCAGCAGCGCCGAGGCACAGGGGAATGCTAATGAAAAACTGTTTTTT
CASSAEAQGNANEKLFF
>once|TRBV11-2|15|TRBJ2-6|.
TGTGCCAGCAGCCTAACCACTTTTGGGGCCAACGTCCTGACTTTC
CASSLTTFGANVLTF
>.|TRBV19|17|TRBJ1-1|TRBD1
TGTGCCAGTAGTATAAGGTCCAGGGGGCTAAGCGACACTGAAGCTTTCTTT
CASSIRSRGLSDTEAFF
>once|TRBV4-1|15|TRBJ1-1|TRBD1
TGCGCCAGCAGAACCCGACAGGGGGCGAGCACTGAAGCTTTCTTT
CASRTRQGASTEAFF
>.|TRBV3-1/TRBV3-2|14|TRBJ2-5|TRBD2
TGTGCCAGCAGCCTGACTAGCGGGGGGGAGACCCAGTACTTC
CASSLTSGGETQYF
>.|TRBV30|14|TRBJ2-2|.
TGTGCCTGGGAAACGGGAGAATCGACCGGGGAGCTGTTTTTT
CAWETGESTGELFF